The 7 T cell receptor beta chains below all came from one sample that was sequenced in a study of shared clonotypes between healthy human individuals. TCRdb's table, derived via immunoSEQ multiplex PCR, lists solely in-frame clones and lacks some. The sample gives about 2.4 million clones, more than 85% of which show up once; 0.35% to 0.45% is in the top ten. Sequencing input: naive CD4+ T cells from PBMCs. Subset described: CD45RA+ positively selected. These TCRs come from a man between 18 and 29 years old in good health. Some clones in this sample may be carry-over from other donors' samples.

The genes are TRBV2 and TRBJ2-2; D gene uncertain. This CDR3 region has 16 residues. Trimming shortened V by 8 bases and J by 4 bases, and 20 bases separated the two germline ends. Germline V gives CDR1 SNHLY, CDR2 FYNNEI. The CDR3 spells CASLVAGGEATGELFF. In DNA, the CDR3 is TGTGCCAGCCTCGTAGCCGGCGGAGAAGCCACCGGGGAGCTGTTTTTT. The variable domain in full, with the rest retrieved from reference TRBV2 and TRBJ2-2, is EPEVTQTPSHQVTQMGQEVILRCVPISNHLYFYWYRQILGQKVEFLVSFYNNEISEKSEIFDDQFSVERPDGSNFTLKIRSTKLEDSAMYFCASLVAGGEATGELFFGEGSRLTVL.

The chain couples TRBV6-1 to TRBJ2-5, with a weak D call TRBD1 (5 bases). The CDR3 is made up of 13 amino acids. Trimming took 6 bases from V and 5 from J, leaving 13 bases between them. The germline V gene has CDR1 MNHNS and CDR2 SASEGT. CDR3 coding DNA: TGTGCCAGCAGCAGGCAGGGATGGGAGACCCAGTACTTC. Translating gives CASSRQGWETQYF.

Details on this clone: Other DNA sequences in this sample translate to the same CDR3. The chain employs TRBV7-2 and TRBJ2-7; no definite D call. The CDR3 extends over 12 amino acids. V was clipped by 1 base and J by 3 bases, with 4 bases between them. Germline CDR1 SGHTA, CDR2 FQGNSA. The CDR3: CASSLGDYEQYF. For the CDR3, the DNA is TGTGCCAGCAGCTTAGGGGACTACGAGCAGTACTTC.

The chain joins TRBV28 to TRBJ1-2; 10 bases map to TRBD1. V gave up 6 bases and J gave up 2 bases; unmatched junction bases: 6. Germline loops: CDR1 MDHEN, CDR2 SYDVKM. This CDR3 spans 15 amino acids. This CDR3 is CASSNRGQGNYGYTF. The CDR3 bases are TGTGCCAGCAGCAATCGGGGACAGGGGAACTATGGCTACACCTTC.

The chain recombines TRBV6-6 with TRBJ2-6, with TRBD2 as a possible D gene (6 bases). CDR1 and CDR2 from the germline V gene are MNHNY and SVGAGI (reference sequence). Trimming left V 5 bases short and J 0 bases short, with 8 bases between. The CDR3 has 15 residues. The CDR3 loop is CASSRDSSGANVLTF. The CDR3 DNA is TGTGCCAGCAGTCGGGACTCCTCTGGGGCCAACGTCCTGACTTTC.

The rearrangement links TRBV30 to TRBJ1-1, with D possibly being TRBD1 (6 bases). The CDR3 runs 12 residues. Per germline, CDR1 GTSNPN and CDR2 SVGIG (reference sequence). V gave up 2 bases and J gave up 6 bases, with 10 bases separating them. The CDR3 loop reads CAWSQNRAEAFF. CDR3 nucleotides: TGTGCCTGGAGTCAAAACAGGGCTGAAGCTTTCTTT.

The DNA of the CDR3 is TGCGCCAGCAGCCCATCGGCAAGAGGGGGTTGGCAAGAGACCCAGTACTTC. It specifies CASSPSARGGWQETQYF. The chain employs TRBV4-1 and TRBJ2-5; possibly TRBD1 for D (6 bases). This CDR3 comprises 17 residues. Germline-derived CDR1 and CDR2 are MGHRA and YSYEKL. The germline V and J ends were trimmed by 4 bases and 2 bases, with 20 bases remaining between them.